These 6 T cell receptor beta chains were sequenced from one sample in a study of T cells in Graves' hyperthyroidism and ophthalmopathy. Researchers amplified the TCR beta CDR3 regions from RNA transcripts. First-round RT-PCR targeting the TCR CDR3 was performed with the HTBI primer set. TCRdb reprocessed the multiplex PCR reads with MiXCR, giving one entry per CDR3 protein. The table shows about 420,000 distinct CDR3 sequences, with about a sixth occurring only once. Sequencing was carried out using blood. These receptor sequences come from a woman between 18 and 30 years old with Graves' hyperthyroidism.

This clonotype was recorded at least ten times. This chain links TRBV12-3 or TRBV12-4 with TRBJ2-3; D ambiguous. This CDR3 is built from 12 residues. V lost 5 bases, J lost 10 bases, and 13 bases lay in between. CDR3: CASSPSNNAQYF. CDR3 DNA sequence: TGTGCCAGCAGTCCATCCAACAATGCGCAGTATTTT.

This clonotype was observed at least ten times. The CDR3 coding sequence is TGTGCCAGCAGTTTATTGGGGGCCCAAGAGACCCAGTACTTC. Protein sequence: CASSLLGAQETQYF. The gene calls are TRBV28 and TRBJ2-5; D possibly corresponds to TRBD1 (6 bases). The CDR3 contains 14 residues. The V end was cut by 1 base, the J end by 1 base, with 7 bases between. Germline V gene lookup returns CDR1 MDHEN and CDR2 SYDVKM.

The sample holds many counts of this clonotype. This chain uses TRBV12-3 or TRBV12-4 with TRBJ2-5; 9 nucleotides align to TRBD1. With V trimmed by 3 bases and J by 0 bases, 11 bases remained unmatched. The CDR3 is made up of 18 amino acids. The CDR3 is CASSLISRGTGNQETQYF. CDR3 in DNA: TGTGCCAGCAGTTTGATCTCCCGGGGGACAGGGAACCAAGAGACCCAGTACTTC.

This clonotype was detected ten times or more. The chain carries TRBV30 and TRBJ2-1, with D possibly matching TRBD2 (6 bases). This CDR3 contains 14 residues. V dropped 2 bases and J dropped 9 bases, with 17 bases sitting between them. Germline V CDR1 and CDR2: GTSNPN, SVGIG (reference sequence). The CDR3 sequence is CAWSYGGSAGEQFF. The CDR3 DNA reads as TGTGCCTGGAGTTACGGCGGTTCAGCGGGTGAGCAGTTCTTC.

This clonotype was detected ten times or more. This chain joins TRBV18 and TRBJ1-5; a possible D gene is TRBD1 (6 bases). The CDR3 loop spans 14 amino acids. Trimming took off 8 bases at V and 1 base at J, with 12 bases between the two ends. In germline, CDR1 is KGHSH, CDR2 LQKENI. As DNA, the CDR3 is TGTGCCAGCAGTCCAGGGGTCAGCAATCAGCCCCAGCATTTT. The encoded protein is CASSPGVSNQPQHF.

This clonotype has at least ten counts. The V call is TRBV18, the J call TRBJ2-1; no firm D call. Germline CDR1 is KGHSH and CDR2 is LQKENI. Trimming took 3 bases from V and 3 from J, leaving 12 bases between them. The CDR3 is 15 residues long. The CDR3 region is CASSPGPTNYNEQFF. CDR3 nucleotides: TGTGCCAGCTCACCTGGACCGACCAACTACAATGAGCAGTTCTTC.